What follows describes a single T cell receptor (beta chain). Its antigen remains unknown. These data are taken from a study of T cell responses to AZD1222 COVID-19 vaccine. Study results and limitations: CD4 TCRs associated with vaccination spanned spike, dominating at 160-218 and 743-854. It should be noted that donors were predominantly white British and more often female, and clonal diversity was possibly underestimated. Among AZD1222 vaccinees, only 5 to 7 were seropositive at baseline.

V was pared by 0 bases and J by 0 bases, with 13 bases between. CDR1 is SGHRS and CDR2 is YFSETQ in the germline V gene. The CDR3 is 16 amino acids. Sequencing was performed with immunoSEQ multiplex PCR; in TCRdb, only in-frame clones are kept and a portion is missing. The table lists 150,000 to 200,000 clones, 85% to 90% of them singletons. This TCR derives from an adult who received the MenACWY meningococcal vaccine as a control. The V and J genes are TRBV5-1 and TRBJ2-7; perhaps TRBD2 as D (6 bases). The specimen was peripheral blood, collected 28 days after the second dose of the MenACWY control vaccine. The DNA for the CDR3 is TGCGCCAGCAGCTTGGATTCGCGGGGACTCTCCTACGAGCAGTACTTC. It specifies CASSLDSRGLSYEQYF.